Each of the 3 T cell receptor beta chains below was sequenced from the same sample in a study of blood T cell repertoires in COVID-19. TCRdb's copy holds only in-frame clones and misses some; the assay was immunoSEQ multiplex PCR. The profile shows about 190,000 clones, about 88% of them singletons. The sequenced sample was peripheral blood. These receptors were obtained from a woman older than 75 with acute or convalescent COVID-19.

The chain joins TRBV18 to TRBJ2-1; 11 positions match TRBD2. V gave up 3 bases and J gave up 8 bases; unmatched junction bases: 6. Germline V CDR1 and CDR2: KGHSH, LQKENI. There are 15 residues in the CDR3. The CDR3 sequence: CASSPTSGSWDEQFF. As DNA, the CDR3 is TGTGCCAGCTCACCCACTAGCGGGAGTTGGGATGAGCAGTTCTTC.

This chain links TRBV18 with TRBJ1-1; 7 bases map to TRBD1. J was trimmed by 0 bases and V by 4 bases; bases with no gene match: 2. The CDR3 has 14 residues. Germline values: CDR1 KGHSH, CDR2 LQKENI. The CDR3 DNA sequence: TGTGCCAGCTCACGGGACAGATTGAACACTGAAGCTTTCTTT. Translation: CASSRDRLNTEAFF.

The chain's CDR3 is CASSQGGRTEAFF. The CDR3 nucleotides are TGTGCCAGCAGCCAGGGGGGTCGGACTGAAGCTTTCTTT. The chain uses TRBV3-1 (or the pseudogene TRBV3-2) and TRBJ1-1, with D perhaps matching TRBD1 (5 bases). Germline V CDR1 and CDR2: LGHDT, YNNKEL (reference sequence). CDR3 length equals 13 residues. Trimming stripped 3 bases from V and 5 bases from J, with 10 bases between.